This T cell receptor beta chain was captured by sequencing in a study of regulatory T cells in long-lasting Graves disease. General study points: New patients shared fewer public clonotypes (roughly 910) than persistent patients did (roughly 2,500). There was favoring of TRBV28, TRBJ1-2 and TRBJ2-5 in persistent disease.

CDR3-region Arm-PCR and iRepertoire HTBI primers produced the TCR beta libraries. MiXCR was run by TCRdb on the multiplex PCR reads, yielding one entry per CDR3 protein. The sample contains 540,000 or so distinct CDR3 sequences, roughly 13% of which appear only once. This clonotype was observed a handful of times. What it binds is unknown. V dropped 2 bases and J dropped 3; count of bases not matched to a gene: 9. Germline CDR1 MNHEY, CDR2 SMNVEV (reference sequence). This CDR3 comprises 16 residues. Time point defined: newly diagnosed GD, antithyroid drugs for less than 3 months. Following extraction of RNA from PBMCs, that RNA was used to make the TCR library. The same data also contributed to another study, on T cells in Graves' hyperthyroidism and ophthalmopathy. That publication notes: HTBI primers were employed in a first-round RT-PCR of the TCR CDR3.

The sample in question was peripheral blood mononuclear cells (PBMCs), obtained at new diagnosis, from a patient treated with antithyroid drugs. This receptor was identified in a man aged 30 to 39 with Graves disease. The gene calls are TRBV27 and TRBJ2-7, with 8 bases aligning to TRBD1. The CDR3 sequence: CASSLGRGLTFYEQYF. The CDR3, as DNA: TGTGCCAGCAGTTTAGGCAGGGGGCTCACCTTCTACGAGCAGTACTTC.